These 25 T cell receptor beta chains share one sample of origin, sequenced in a study of T cells in localized non-small cell lung cancer. The assay was immunoSEQ multiplex PCR, and TCRdb's table has in-frame clones only and misses some. The sample consists of 20,000 to 30,000 clones, around 87% of them appearing once. The material sequenced was peripheral blood, taken before any cancer treatment. The receptors come from a male donor at least 60 years old with stage II squamous cell lung carcinoma.

The CDR3 protein is CASPEPGQVPPSSYNEQFF. The CDR3 DNA sequence: TGCGCCAGCCCCGAACCGGGACAGGTCCCACCTAGCTCCTACAATGAGCAGTTCTTC. The genes are TRBV10-1 and TRBJ2-1, with 8 nucleotides matching TRBD1. This CDR3 spans 19 amino acids. Germline V lookup: CDR1 WNHNN, CDR2 SYGVQD (reference sequence). Germline trimming cut 8 bases from V and 0 bases from J; bases unmatched to any gene: 18.

The rearrangement joins TRBV6-5 to TRBJ2-2, with D unresolved. Trimming pared 6 bases from V and 0 bases from J, leaving 11 bases between. The CDR3 totals 15 residues. CDR1 MNHEY and CDR2 SVGAGI come from the germline V gene. Here the CDR3 reads CASRKSGANTGELFF. The CDR3 DNA sequence: TGTGCCAGCAGAAAATCAGGAGCGAACACCGGGGAGCTGTTTTTT.

The DNA for the CDR3 is TGTGCCAGTAGTTTGACAGCCTCTGGAAACACCATATATTTT. Translating it yields CASSLTASGNTIYF. This sequence joins TRBV19 and TRBJ1-3; D perhaps matches TRBD1 (5 bases). The CDR3 contains 14 residues. Between the trimmed V and J ends, which lost 5 bases and 0 bases, there was a span of 8 bases. From germline, CDR1 is LNHDA and CDR2 SQIVND (reference sequence).

The chain is built from TRBV7-3 and TRBJ2-1, with 10 nucleotides matching TRBD2. J gave up 7 bases and V 6 bases, and 15 bases lay outside the gene matches. This CDR3 has 17 residues. Per germline, CDR1 SGHTA and CDR2 FQGTGA. The CDR3 protein is CASSPMGASGSGNEQFF. DNA for the CDR3: TGTGCCAGCAGTCCGATGGGAGCTAGCGGGAGTGGTAATGAGCAGTTCTTC.

The rearrangement joins TRBV7-2 to TRBJ2-5; no clear D gene. Looked up from germline, CDR1 is SGHTA and CDR2 is FQGNSA. This CDR3 spans 12 amino acids. With 5 bases removed from V and 7 bases from J, the gap between germline ends came to 11 bases. In DNA form, the CDR3 reads TGTGCCAGCAGCCCGGACGCGAGGACCCAGTACTTC. Translation gives CASSPDARTQYF.

The gene calls are TRBV7-2 and TRBJ2-6; D unclear. The germline gives CDR1 SGHTA, CDR2 FQGNSA. This CDR3 spans 14 amino acids. V shed 3 bases and J shed 0 bases, with 3 bases lying between them. The CDR3 region has the DNA TGTGCCAGCAGCTTTGGCTCTGGGGCCAACGTCCTGACTTTC. Translating gives CASSFGSGANVLTF.

This chain connects TRBV5-5 to TRBJ1-1, with D uncertain. Per the germline V gene, CDR1 is SGHKS and CDR2 is YYEKEE (reference sequence). V lost 2 bases, J lost 7 bases, and 12 bases lay in between. This CDR3 contains 13 residues. The CDR3 sequence: CASSFVLEGEAFF. In nucleotides, the CDR3 is TGTGCCAGCAGCTTCGTTTTAGAGGGTGAAGCTTTCTTT. Full variable domain (remainder filled in from reference TRBV5-5 and TRBJ1-1): DAGVTQSPTHLIKTRGQQVTLRCSPISGHKSVSWYQQVLGQGPQFIFQYYEKEERGRGNFPDRFSARQFPNYSSELNVNALLLGDSALYLCASSFVLEGEAFFGQGTRLTVV.

The genes are TRBV29-1 and TRBJ1-1; TRBD1 agrees at 9 bases. CDR1 and CDR2 from the germline V gene are SQVTM and ANQGSEA. V was clipped by 6 bases and J by 1 base; unmatched bases: 3. The CDR3 is made up of 13 amino acids. CDR3 in amino acids: CSVGQGGNTEAFF. The CDR3 DNA is TGCAGCGTGGGACAGGGAGGGAACACTGAAGCTTTCTTT. The entire variable domain, with the rest obtained from reference TRBV29-1 and TRBJ1-1, is as follows: SAVISQKPSRDICQRGTSLTIQCQVDSQVTMMFWYRQQPGQSLTLIATANQGSEATYESGFVIDKFPISRPNLTFSTLTVSNMSPEDSSIYLCSVGQGGNTEAFFGQGTRLTVV.

The count of this clone is one. The chain links TRBV19 to TRBJ2-2; D remains ambiguous. The V end was cut by 4 bases, the J end by 6 bases, with 6 bases between. The CDR3 is 12 amino acids. In germline, CDR1 is LNHDA, CDR2 SQIVND (reference sequence). CDR3 sequence (DNA): TGTGCCAGTAGTACACACCCCGGGGAGCTGTTTTTT. This codes for CASSTHPGELFF. The complete variable domain, with remaining parts taken from reference TRBV19 and TRBJ2-2, reads DGGITQSPKYLFRKEGQNVTLSCEQNLNHDAMYWYRQDPGQGLRLIYYSQIVNDFQKGDIAEGYSVSREKKESFPLTVTSAQKNPTAFYLCASSTHPGELFFGEGSRLTVL.

The rearrangement uses TRBV5-6 and TRBJ1-1; 10 bases are shared with TRBD1. With V trimmed by 6 bases and J by 1 base, 6 bases remained unmatched. CDR1 SGHDT and CDR2 YYEEEE come from the germline V gene. The CDR3 consists of 15 residues. CDR3 residues: CASTGDRGRNTEAFF. CDR3 bases: TGTGCCAGCACCGGGGACAGGGGACGGAACACTGAAGCTTTCTTT.

This chain links TRBV11-1 with TRBJ2-3, with 13 bases fitting TRBD2. Germline CDR1 and CDR2: SGHAT and FQDESV (reference sequence). The CDR3 totals 18 residues. With V trimmed by 5 bases and J by 6 bases, 14 bases remained unmatched. In DNA, the CDR3 is TGTGCCAGCAGCCCAATCCCTCTACTAGCGGGGGGGCTGGATACGCAGTATTTT. Encoded protein: CASSPIPLLAGGLDTQYF.

V gene TRBV19 combines with J gene TRBJ2-1; D not resolved. The germline V and J ends were trimmed by 9 bases and 0 bases, with 12 bases remaining between them. The CDR3 extends over 14 amino acids. Germline V gives CDR1 LNHDA, CDR2 SQIVND (reference sequence). The CDR3 spells CASHDSSSYNEQFF. CDR3 DNA sequence: TGTGCCAGCCACGACTCGAGCTCCTACAATGAGCAGTTCTTC.

The genes are TRBV19 and TRBJ2-1, with D hard to call. Germline V gene data show CDR1 as LNHDA and CDR2 as SQIVND (reference sequence). There are 16 residues in the CDR3. Trimming shortened V by 6 bases and J by 0 bases, and 15 bases separated the two germline ends. Here the CDR3 DNA reads TGTGCCAGTAGCCTCCCCCCGGGCTCCTCCTACAATGAGCAGTTCTTC. This translates into CASSLPPGSSYNEQFF.

The chain joins TRBV6-5 to TRBJ1-1; a weak D match, TRBD1 (5 bases). CDR3 length equals 16 residues. Between the trimmed V and J ends, which lost 0 bases and 1 base, there was a span of 12 bases. Germline V CDR1 and CDR2: MNHEY, SVGAGI. Here the CDR3 DNA reads TGTGCCAGCAGTTACTCAGGGGCCAGCCCGAACACTGAAGCTTTCTTT. As protein: CASSYSGASPNTEAFF.

The CDR3 nucleotides read TGTGCCAGCAGCCCTAGGACTAGCGGGACCTACGAGCAGTACTTC. This gives the protein CASSPRTSGTYEQYF. The chain combines TRBV11-2 with TRBJ2-7; 12 bases agree with TRBD2. Germline V gene data show CDR1 as SGHAT and CDR2 as FQNNGV. With V trimmed by 5 bases and J by 2 bases, 4 bases remained unmatched. CDR3 size: 15 residues.

This chain joins TRBV4-1 and TRBJ1-4; TRBD1 is a possible D gene (6 bases). Trimming took off 3 bases at V and 4 bases at J, with 12 bases between the two ends. Germline CDR1 MGHRA, CDR2 YSYEKL. The CDR3 has 15 residues. The CDR3 DNA reads as TGCGCCAGCAGCCACCTACAGGGACTTAATGAAAAACTGTTTTTT. Encoded protein: CASSHLQGLNEKLFF.

V usage is TRBV21-1 and J usage is TRBJ2-7; the table names TRBD1, a call not compared with the DNA. TRBV21-1 is a pseudogene locus. The CDR3 is 12 residues long. CDR3 sequence reads: CASSKVTNEQYF. The CDR3 bases are TGTGCCAGCAGCAAAGTAACAAACGAGCAGTACTTC.

The rearrangement links TRBV5-1 to TRBJ2-2; D not resolved. V lost 6 bases, J lost 6 bases, and 12 bases lay in between. The CDR3 covers 13 residues. The germline V gene encodes CDR1 SGHRS and CDR2 YFSETQ. CDR3 sequence reads: CASNLGKAGELFF. CDR3 in DNA: TGCGCCAGCAACCTCGGCAAGGCCGGGGAGCTGTTTTTT.

The rearrangement links TRBV7-7 to TRBJ2-3, with D perhaps being TRBD1 or TRBD2 (6 bases each). CDR1 is SSHAT and CDR2 is FNYEAQ in the germline V gene (reference sequence). The V end lost 1 base, the J end lost 3 bases, and 17 bases lay between the germline ends. The CDR3 loop spans 17 amino acids. DNA of the CDR3: TGTGCCAGCAGCTTAGGGGTCGGAGGGGGAAGTACAGATACGCAGTATTTT. Protein product: CASSLGVGGGSTDTQYF.

The V gene is TRBV4-3, the J gene TRBJ1-2, with D uncertain. Between the trimmed V and J ends, which lost 0 bases and 5 bases, there was a span of 16 bases. Germline V gene lookup returns CDR1 LGHNA and CDR2 YSLEER. CDR3 length equals 16 residues. The CDR3 region has the DNA TGCGCCAGCAGCCAAGATCGAGGGTCCGGGAGGTATGGCTACACCTTC. This sequence encodes CASSQDRGSGRYGYTF.

The chain couples TRBV7-9 to TRBJ2-1; D perhaps matches TRBD2 (5 bases). The CDR3 totals 15 residues. The V end lost 5 bases, the J end lost 2 bases, and 13 bases lay between the germline ends. Germline loops: CDR1 SEHNR, CDR2 FQNEAQ (reference sequence). CDR3 loop: CASSPVGGPYNEQFF. The CDR3 DNA sequence: TGTGCCAGCAGCCCCGTAGGAGGACCCTACAATGAGCAGTTCTTC.

V usage is TRBV7-2 and J usage is TRBJ1-1; 7 bases map to TRBD1. The V gene end was trimmed by 4 bases and the J gene end by 9 bases; junction bases not matched to a gene: 5. This CDR3 contains 12 residues. Germline V gene sequence: CDR1 SGHTA, CDR2 FQGNSA. The CDR3 DNA is TGTGCCAGCAGCTCATGGACAGGCCAAGCTTTCTTT. Amino acids: CASSSWTGQAFF.

This clone was seen only once. This chain joins TRBV18 and TRBJ1-3; D ambiguous. CDR3 length equals 13 residues. With 6 bases removed from V and 2 bases from J, the gap between germline ends came to 8 bases. Germline CDR1 and CDR2: KGHSH and LQKENI. Written as DNA, the CDR3 is TGTGCCAGCTCCAAAAGTCCTGGAAACACCATATATTTT. The encoded protein is CASSKSPGNTIYF.

This clone was detected a few times. The DNA for the CDR3 is TGTGCTAGTGGTTTGGGGACAGGGGCCTCCAATGAGCAGTTCTTC. This sequence encodes CASGLGTGASNEQFF. This chain uses TRBV12-5 with TRBJ2-1, with 9 bases fitting TRBD1. The CDR3 spans 15 residues. Germline V gene data show CDR1 as LGHNT and CDR2 as FRNRAP. After removal of 1 base from V and 6 bases from J, the junction contained 4 bases not matched to a gene. The entire variable domain, with the rest obtained from reference TRBV12-5 and TRBJ2-1, is as follows: DARVTQTPRHKVTEMGQEVTMRCQPILGHNTVFWYRQTMMQGLELLAYFRNRAPLDDSGMPKDRFSAEMPDATLATLKIQPSEPRDSAVYFCASGLGTGASNEQFFGPGTRLTVL.

This chain connects TRBV14 to TRBJ2-5; the D gene is possibly TRBD2 (6 bases). The ends were cut back, 0 bases at V and 4 bases at J, with 12 bases in the middle. The germline V gene has CDR1 SGHDN and CDR2 FVKESK. The CDR3 has 15 amino acids. CDR3 in amino acids: CASSQDRGRRETQYF. The DNA of the CDR3 is TGTGCCAGCAGCCAAGATCGGGGGAGAAGAGAGACCCAGTACTTC.